A single sample is the source of the 3 T cell receptor beta chains below, sequenced in a study of CD8 T cells in ankylosing spondylitis. In TCRdb, the 5' RACE reads were re-called with MiXCR into one record per CDR3 protein. Of around 250,000 distinct CDR3 sequences detected, roughly a third appear once; the ten largest clones hold 4% to 5%. The specimen sequenced was blood, either unsorted or a sorted T cell fraction (not recorded which). The receptors were sampled from a male donor with ankylosing spondylitis or in good health (not recorded which).

The V and J genes are TRBV30 and TRBJ2-3; 8 bases map to TRBD2. V was clipped by 3 bases and J by 10 bases; unmatched bases: 9. CDR3 length equals 13 residues. CDR1 and CDR2 from the germline V gene are GTSNPN and SVGIG (reference sequence). In nucleotides, the CDR3 is TGTGCCTGGAGGCCGACTAGCGTCTGGGCGCAGTATTTT. It is translated as CAWRPTSVWAQYF.

The chain is built from TRBV5-1 and TRBJ2-7; D unclear. The CDR3 has 14 amino acids. CDR1 SGHRS and CDR2 YFSETQ come from the germline V gene. Trimming took 0 bases from V and 5 from J, leaving 12 bases between them. The CDR3, as DNA: TGCGCCAGCAGCTTGGAGAAAGGTACCGACGAGCAGTACTTC. Protein product: CASSLEKGTDEQYF.

There are many counts of this clonotype. The V gene is TRBV11-2, the J gene TRBJ2-7; the D gene is possibly TRBD1 (5 bases). The CDR3 length is 12 residues. Between the trimmed V and J ends, which lost 6 bases and 3 bases, there was a span of 9 bases. CDR1 SGHAT and CDR2 FQNNGV come from the germline V gene. The CDR3 reads CASSSQGYEQYF. CDR3 in DNA: TGTGCCAGCAGTTCCCAGGGCTACGAGCAGTACTTC.